What follows are 16 T cell receptor beta chains derived from one specimen sequenced in a study of PD-1 blockade in mismatch repair-deficient tumors. Libraries were prepared by immunoSEQ multiplex PCR; TCRdb keeps only in-frame clonotypes and omits some of them. The repertoire has roughly 130,000 clones, about nine tenths of them found once; the top ten carry about 12%. The starting material was peripheral blood, obtained approximately 69 weeks after starting pembrolizumab. The receptors originated from an adult with mismatch repair-deficient cancer.

This rearrangement joins TRBV5-1 to TRBJ2-1; D gene uncertain. Germline CDR1 reads SGHRS; CDR2 reads YFSETQ. The CDR3 is made up of 13 amino acids. Trimming took off 4 bases at V and 9 bases at J, with 14 bases between the two ends. The CDR3 DNA sequence: TGCGCCAGCAGCCCAGGCCATCAGTCTGAGCAGTTCTTC. Encoded protein: CASSPGHQSEQFF.

The chain uses TRBV2 and TRBJ2-3, with D perhaps matching TRBD1 (5 bases). V was cut by 7 bases and J by 5 bases, with 13 bases left in between. The CDR3 length is 13 residues. From germline, CDR1 is SNHLY and CDR2 FYNNEI. The CDR3 spells CASNIADRDTQYF. For the CDR3, the DNA is TGTGCCAGCAATATCGCTGACAGAGATACGCAGTATTTT.

A few counts support this clone. The chain couples TRBV6-5 to TRBJ2-7; maybe TRBD2 (5 bases). CDR3 size: 14 residues. Trimming removed 2 bases at V and 5 bases at J, with 13 bases between. Germline V gives CDR1 MNHEY, CDR2 SVGAGI. In nucleotides, the CDR3 is TGTGCCAGCAGTTACGTGAGGGCTGGTGACGAGCAGTACTTC. Amino acids: CASSYVRAGDEQYF.

This sequence joins TRBV7-6 and TRBJ2-3; 16 nucleotides align to TRBD2. The germline V gene has CDR1 SGHVS and CDR2 FNYEAQ. The CDR3 consists of 20 residues. J lost 4 bases, V lost 4 bases, and 14 bases had no gene match. Here the CDR3 reads CASSSRPGTSGRGSADTQYF. DNA for the CDR3: TGTGCCAGCAGCTCGCGTCCCGGGACTAGCGGGAGGGGGTCGGCAGATACGCAGTATTTT.

The J gene is TRBJ2-7, the V gene TRBV28; perhaps TRBD2 as D (5 bases). V shed 3 bases and J shed 5 bases, with 11 bases lying between them. The CDR3 runs to 13 residues. Germline V gives CDR1 MDHEN, CDR2 SYDVKM. CDR3 residues: CASSFSGSNEQYF. DNA of the CDR3: TGTGCCAGCAGTTTTTCGGGATCCAACGAGCAGTACTTC. Combining the CDR3 with reference TRBV28 and TRBJ2-7 gives the whole variable domain DVKVTQSSRYLVKRTGEKVFLECVQDMDHENMFWYRQDPGLGLRLIYFSYDVKMKEKGDIPEGYSVSREKKERFSLILESASTNQTSMYLCASSFSGSNEQYFGPGTRLTVT.

V and J are TRBV27 and TRBJ2-1, with 7 nucleotides matching TRBD1. J lost 7 bases, V lost 6 bases, and 12 bases had no gene match. The CDR3 spans 15 residues. Germline CDR1 and CDR2: MNHEY and SMNVEV (reference sequence). CDR3 protein: CASSFGTAGLNEQFF. CDR3 nucleotide sequence: TGTGCCAGCAGCTTTGGGACAGCTGGTTTGAATGAGCAGTTCTTC.

The genes are TRBV27 and TRBJ2-1, with 10 bases matching TRBD2. This CDR3 comprises 15 residues. Trimming at V came to 8 bases and at J to 6 bases, leaving 10 bases not matched to a gene. Germline V CDR1 and CDR2: MNHEY, SMNVEV (reference sequence). The CDR3 coding sequence is TGTGCCAGCCAATTAAGCGGGAGGGGGACCAATGAGCAGTTCTTC. It specifies CASQLSGRGTNEQFF.

This chain connects TRBV5-5 to TRBJ2-7; D is unclear. The germline V and J ends were trimmed by 1 base and 3 bases, with 14 bases remaining between them. Germline V lookup: CDR1 SGHKS, CDR2 YYEKEE (reference sequence). This CDR3 has 15 amino acids. DNA for the CDR3: TGTGCCAGCAGCTTGTTGTGGGTTGCCGGCTACGAGCAGTACTTC. Encoded protein: CASSLLWVAGYEQYF. The full variable domain, completed using reference TRBV5-5 and TRBJ2-7, is DAGVTQSPTHLIKTRGQQVTLRCSPISGHKSVSWYQQVLGQGPQFIFQYYEKEERGRGNFPDRFSARQFPNYSSELNVNALLLGDSALYLCASSLLWVAGYEQYFGPGTRLTVT.

This chain links TRBV6-5 with TRBJ2-1, with D tentatively TRBD2 (6 bases). Germline V lookup: CDR1 MNHEY, CDR2 SVGAGI. CDR3 size: 13 residues. V shed 6 bases and J shed 10 bases, with 16 bases lying between them. CDR3 in amino acids: CASSTTLGGEQFF. As DNA, the CDR3 is TGTGCCAGCAGCACAACTCTGGGGGGAGAGCAGTTCTTC.

V usage is TRBV11-2 and J usage is TRBJ1-2; D is perhaps TRBD1 (5 bases). The CDR3 contains 13 residues. Per the germline V gene, CDR1 is SGHAT and CDR2 is FQNNGV. Trimming left V 5 bases short and J 5 bases short, with 12 bases between. This chain's CDR3 is CASSPGGKYGYTF. Written as DNA, the CDR3 is TGTGCCAGCAGCCCCGGGGGGAAGTATGGCTACACCTTC.

The V and J genes are TRBV29-1 and TRBJ2-2, with no clear D. Trimming left V 0 bases short and J 6 bases short, with 8 bases between. The CDR3 is 13 residues long. CDR1 is SQVTM and CDR2 is ANQGSEA in the germline V gene. CDR3 region: CSVEESSAGELFF. For the CDR3, the DNA is TGCAGCGTTGAAGAATCGAGTGCCGGGGAGCTGTTTTTT.

The rearrangement joins TRBV19 to TRBJ2-1; D remains unclear. CDR1 is LNHDA, CDR2 SQIVND, per germline (reference sequence). Deletions cut 5 bases from V and 4 bases from J, with 15 bases between. CDR3 length equals 15 residues. The CDR3 sequence is CASSLDVGPYNEQFF. CDR3 bases: TGTGCCAGTAGTCTCGACGTTGGGCCTTACAATGAGCAGTTCTTC. The variable domain in full, with the rest retrieved from reference TRBV19 and TRBJ2-1, is DGGITQSPKYLFRKEGQNVTLSCEQNLNHDAMYWYRQDPGQGLRLIYYSQIVNDFQKGDIAEGYSVSREKKESFPLTVTSAQKNPTAFYLCASSLDVGPYNEQFFGPGTRLTVL.

The genes are TRBV5-1 and TRBJ2-7, with no clear D. Between the trimmed V and J ends, which lost 1 base and 3 bases, there was a span of 11 bases. Germline CDR1 is SGHRS and CDR2 is YFSETQ. CDR3 length equals 14 residues. The CDR3 here is CASSLSGADYEQYF. Written as DNA, the CDR3 is TGCGCCAGCAGCTTGAGTGGAGCTGACTACGAGCAGTACTTC.

The rearrangement links TRBV7-2 to TRBJ2-6; D unclear. The V gene's germline CDR1 is SGHTA and CDR2 FQGNSA. V gave up 2 bases and J gave up 2 bases, with 10 bases separating them. This CDR3 spans 16 amino acids. The CDR3 here is CASSLSLFTGANVLTF. The CDR3 nucleotides read TGTGCCAGCAGCTTAAGCCTTTTCACTGGGGCCAACGTCCTGACTTTC.

The V gene is TRBV6-5, the J gene TRBJ1-2; D possibly corresponds to TRBD1 (5 bases). Germline V gives CDR1 MNHEY, CDR2 SVGAGI. V was cut by 10 bases and J by 4 bases, with 16 bases left in between. The CDR3 contains 13 residues. The CDR3 loop is CATGGGSSYGYTF. The DNA for the CDR3 is TGTGCCACCGGGGGTGGCAGTTCCTATGGCTACACCTTC.

V and J are TRBV4-3 and TRBJ2-7, with unresolved D. The CDR3 is made up of 16 amino acids. Germline V lookup: CDR1 LGHNA, CDR2 YSLEER. Trimming stripped 0 bases from V and 0 bases from J, with 12 bases between. The CDR3 sequence is CASSQDAFAASYEQYF. The CDR3 coding sequence is TGCGCCAGCAGCCAAGATGCCTTCGCGGCCTCCTACGAGCAGTACTTC.